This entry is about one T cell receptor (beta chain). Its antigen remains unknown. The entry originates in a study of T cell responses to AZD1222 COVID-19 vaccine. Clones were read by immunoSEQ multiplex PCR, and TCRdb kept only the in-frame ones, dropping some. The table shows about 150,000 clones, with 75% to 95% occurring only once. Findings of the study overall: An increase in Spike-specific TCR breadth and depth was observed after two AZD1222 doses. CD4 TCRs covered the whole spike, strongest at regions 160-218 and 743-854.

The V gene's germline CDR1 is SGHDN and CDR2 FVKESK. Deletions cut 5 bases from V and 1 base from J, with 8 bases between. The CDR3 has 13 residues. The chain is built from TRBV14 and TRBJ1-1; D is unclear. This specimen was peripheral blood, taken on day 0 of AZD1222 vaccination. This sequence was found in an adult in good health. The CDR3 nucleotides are TGTGCCAGCAGCTTTGGAGGGAACACTGAAGCTTTCTTT. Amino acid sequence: CASSFGGNTEAFF.